This TCR beta chain derives from a study of blood T cells in healthy people across ages. Overall study results and limits: Older age went with lower TCR beta diversity per million T cells, in a roughly linear way. A strong correlation was seen between TCR beta diversity and naive T cell percentage.

A word on this clonotype: Its antigen is currently unknown.

V gave up 1 base and J gave up 7 bases; unmatched junction bases: 5. Germline CDR1 reads KGHSH; CDR2 reads LQKENI. This CDR3 region has 14 residues. A second PCR of about 7 to 12 cycles used a sample-barcoded 5' primer and a J-beta primer mix. TCRdb reanalysed the 5' RACE reads using MiXCR and keeps one entry per CDR3 protein. The data contain roughly 1.5 million distinct CDR3 sequences, 35% to 45% of them singletons. The chain couples TRBV18 to TRBJ2-7; 9 nucleotides line up with TRBD1. This clonotype was obtained from a young woman in good health. Material: blood. The CDR3 DNA reads as TGTGCCAGCTCACCACGGGGACAGGGAACGGAGCAGTACTTC. Translation: CASSPRGQGTEQYF.